This T cell receptor (beta chain) was sequenced for a study of shared clonotypes between healthy human individuals. Germline V gene sequence: CDR1 GTSNPN, CDR2 SVGIG (reference sequence). CDR3 size: 11 residues. Measured with immunoSEQ multiplex PCR; TCRdb has only the in-frame clones, and not every one. The sample holds under 1,100,000 clones; about 80% are singletons and the top ten take approximately 1.5%. Material: memory CD4+ T cells sorted from blood. Subset specified: CD45RA-negative fraction. The rearrangement uses TRBV30 and TRBJ1-1; a weak D match, TRBD1 (6 bases). The source of this sequence is a man aged 18 to 29 in good health. The DNA for the CDR3 is TGTGTGGGAAGGGGGGGTACTGAAGCTTTCTTT. Protein product: CVGRGGTEAFF.